The 26 T cell receptor beta chains below come from one sample, sequenced in a study of human T cells and chemical hapten exposure. The time point here: patch test 3, about 24 weeks after DPC sensitization. Treatment in this sample: therapeutic diphenylcyclopropenone sensitization with weekly scalp DPC. Each CDR3 protein is one row after TCRdb ran MiXCR on the RACE reads. Of around 70,000 distinct CDR3 sequences listed, 11% were seen once; the top ten hold 1.4%. The sample here was whole blood, taken in connection with sensitization to the hapten diphenylcyclopropenone (DPC). The receptors come from a woman in her forties or fifties with alopecia areata. Some clones in this sample may be carry-over from other donors' samples.

The CDR3 sequence is CASSFFISRLTEAFF. CDR3 nucleotide sequence: TGTGCCAGCAGTTTCTTTATTTCTAGGCTGACTGAAGCTTTCTTT. V and J are TRBV12-3 or TRBV12-4 and TRBJ1-1; D is unresolved. V lost 3 bases and J lost 5, with 16 bases in between. The CDR3 consists of 15 residues.

This clonotype was seen a few times. The rearrangement links TRBV6-6 to TRBJ2-7; TRBD2 agrees at 12 bases. CDR1 and CDR2 from the germline V gene are MNHNY and SVGAGI (reference sequence). The CDR3 runs 16 residues. J lost 4 bases, V lost 4 bases, and 8 bases had no gene match. DNA of the CDR3: TGTGCCAGCAGTTCTGCCCTAGCGGGAGGGCCTTACGAGCAGTACTTC. This gives the protein CASSSALAGGPYEQYF.

This clonotype was recorded many times. The rearrangement joins TRBV21-1 to TRBJ1-1. TRBV21-1 is deemed a pseudogene. The CDR3 extends over 14 amino acids. This CDR3 is CASSKGTENTEAFF. The CDR3 region has the DNA TGTGCCAGCAGCAAAGGCACTGAGAACACTGAAGCTTTCTTT.

CDR3 sequence: CASSFNHEQFF. CDR3 bases: TGTGCCAGCAGTTTTAACCATGAGCAGTTCTTC. This chain uses TRBV27 with TRBJ2-1, with D uncertain. Germline V lookup: CDR1 MNHEY, CDR2 SMNVEV (reference sequence). The CDR3 is 11 residues long. V lost 3 bases to trimming and J lost 8 bases, with 5 bases between them.

The V call is TRBV28, the J call TRBJ1-6, with D possibly being TRBD1 (6 bases). CDR1 MDHEN and CDR2 SYDVKM come from the germline V gene. The CDR3 consists of 15 residues. V was shortened by 5 bases and J by 9 bases, with 17 bases between the two germline ends. This CDR3 is CASSLSQGLSSPLHF. CDR3 sequence (DNA): TGTGCCAGCAGTCTCTCCCAGGGGCTGAGTTCACCCCTCCACTTT.

Many counts were recorded for this clonotype. The chain has TRBV28 and TRBJ2-3, with 12 nucleotides matching TRBD1. The V gene's germline CDR1 is MDHEN and CDR2 SYDVKM. V shed 5 bases, J shed 5 bases, and the junction held 8 bases outside the gene matches. The CDR3 is made up of 16 amino acids. CDR3 sequence: CASSPGTGGSIDTQYF. The DNA for the CDR3 is TGTGCCAGCAGTCCCGGGACAGGGGGCTCTATAGATACGCAGTATTTT.

This clonotype was found a few times. The chain carries TRBV12-3 or TRBV12-4 and TRBJ1-5; the match to TRBD1 covers 9 bases. With V trimmed by 9 bases and J by 2 bases, 11 bases remained unmatched. The length of the CDR3 is 16 residues. The CDR3: CASATGGALGNQPQHF. In nucleotides, the CDR3 is TGTGCCAGTGCCACAGGGGGCGCGCTTGGCAATCAGCCCCAGCATTTT.

The chain combines TRBV12-3 or TRBV12-4 with TRBJ2-4; the D gene is possibly TRBD1 (6 bases). There are 15 residues in the CDR3. The V end lost 5 bases, the J end lost 0 bases, and 11 bases lay between the germline ends. CDR3 protein: CASSPQGQAKNIQYF. The CDR3 DNA reads TGTGCCAGCAGTCCACAGGGCCAAGCCAAAAACATTCAGTACTTC.

The chain links TRBV4-3 to TRBJ1-1, with D tentatively TRBD1 (5 bases). The CDR3 totals 16 residues. V gave up 0 bases and J gave up 7 bases, with 18 bases separating them. CDR1 and CDR2 from the germline V gene are LGHNA and YSLEER. CDR3 nucleotide sequence: TGCGCCAGCAGCCAAGATTCCTCAGGGATTGCGGGTGAAGCTTTCTTT. Encoded protein: CASSQDSSGIAGEAFF.

This clonotype was counted between two and nine times. The rearrangement joins TRBV29-1 to TRBJ2-7; TRBD1 is a possible D gene (6 bases). V lost 7 bases to trimming and J lost 0 bases, with 19 bases between them. This CDR3 has 15 residues. From germline, CDR1 is SQVTM and CDR2 ANQGSEA. The CDR3 reads CSAYVRTEHSYEQYF. DNA for the CDR3: TGCAGCGCCTACGTACGGACAGAGCACTCCTACGAGCAGTACTTC.

This clonotype was detected many times. The V call is TRBV7-9, the J call TRBJ2-2, with D possibly being TRBD1 or TRBD2 (5 bases each). This CDR3 contains 17 residues. Germline assignment: CDR1 SEHNR and CDR2 FQNEAQ (reference sequence). V was shortened by 3 bases and J by 2 bases, with 16 bases between the two germline ends. CDR3 sequence reads: CASSFALDGANTGELFF. The CDR3 DNA sequence: TGTGCCAGCAGCTTCGCTTTGGACGGGGCCAACACCGGGGAGCTGTTTTTT.

Many counts were recorded for this clonotype. The V gene is TRBV28, the J gene TRBJ2-3; D is uncertain. This CDR3 is built from 12 residues. Germline assignment: CDR1 MDHEN and CDR2 SYDVKM. Trimming removed 4 bases at V and 5 bases at J, with 7 bases between. The CDR3 loop reads CASSSLLDTQYF. The CDR3 coding sequence is TGTGCCAGCAGTTCCCTCCTAGATACGCAGTATTTT.

The rearrangement joins TRBV11-3 to TRBJ1-3, with TRBD1 matching over 7 bases. This CDR3 region has 14 residues. Germline lookup yields CDR1 SGHNT and CDR2 YENEEA. Unmatched junction bases numbered 6, after V lost 6 bases and J lost 4 bases. The CDR3 protein is CASSLTGIGNTIYF. CDR3 DNA: TGTGCCAGCAGTTTGACAGGGATCGGAAACACCATATATTTT. The full variable domain, in which reference TRBV11-3 and TRBJ1-3 provide the parts outside the CDR3, is EAGVVQSPRYKIIEKKQPVAFWCNPISGHNTLYWYLQNLGQGPELLIRYENEEAVDDSQLPKDRFSAERLKGVDSTLKIQPAELGDSAVYLCASSLTGIGNTIYFGEGSWLTVV.

Ten or more counts support this clonotype. V usage is TRBV7-9 and J usage is TRBJ2-5, with D tentatively TRBD1 or TRBD2 (5 bases each). CDR1 and CDR2 (germline): SEHNR, FQNEAQ (reference sequence). The V end was cut by 5 bases, the J end by 3 bases, with 10 bases between. The CDR3 spans 13 residues. In nucleotides, the CDR3 is TGTGCCAGCAGCCGAGTGGGGGAAGAGACCCAGTACTTC. Residues: CASSRVGEETQYF.

This sequence joins TRBV29-1 and TRBJ2-4, with a weak D call TRBD1 (6 bases). The germline CDR1 and CDR2 sequences are SQVTM and ANQGSEA. The CDR3 runs to 12 residues. V shed 5 bases and J shed 5 bases, with 10 bases lying between them. The CDR3 region has the DNA TGCAGCGTTAAGGGGGTCCAAAACATTCAGTACTTC. It yields the protein CSVKGVQNIQYF.

V is TRBV28 and J is TRBJ2-7, with TRBD1 matching 9 bases. J was trimmed by 6 bases and V by 10 bases; bases with no gene match: 7. The length of the CDR3 is 12 residues. In germline, CDR1 is MDHEN, CDR2 SYDVKM. CDR3 loop: CAIKGQGPEQYF. CDR3 DNA sequence: TGTGCCATCAAGGGACAGGGACCCGAGCAGTACTTC. Filled out from reference TRBV28 and TRBJ2-7, the complete variable domain reads DVKVTQSSRYLVKRTGEKVFLECVQDMDHENMFWYRQDPGLGLRLIYFSYDVKMKEKGDIPEGYSVSREKKERFSLILESASTNQTSMYLCAIKGQGPEQYFGPGTRLTVT.

The chain uses TRBV18 and TRBJ1-1, with 7 nucleotides matching TRBD1. The CDR3 is 12 residues long. Germline V gene data show CDR1 as KGHSH and CDR2 as LQKENI. V lost 6 bases and J lost 11; bases outside the gene matches: 9. The CDR3 DNA reads as TGTGCCAGCTCCCTACAGGGGCGTGGGGCTTTCTTT. Its protein product is CASSLQGRGAFF.

The sample holds one count of this clonotype. This rearrangement joins TRBV29-1 to TRBJ1-3, with D possibly being TRBD1 (5 bases). This CDR3 has 13 residues. Between the trimmed V and J ends, which lost 7 bases and 2 bases, there was a span of 12 bases. Germline-derived CDR1 and CDR2 are SQVTM and ANQGSEA. The DNA for the CDR3 is TGCAGCGCTCCTGGGGACGCTGGAAACACCATATATTTT. It is translated as CSAPGDAGNTIYF.

This clonotype was detected ten times or more. This chain uses TRBV7-9 with TRBJ1-1; TRBD1 agrees at 9 bases. The CDR3 has 15 residues. The V and J ends lost 4 bases and 5 bases, in that order; junction bases with no gene match: 8. CDR1 is SEHNR, CDR2 FQNEAQ, per germline (reference sequence). In DNA, the CDR3 is TGTGCCAGCAGCTCACAACAGGGGGCAGGAACTGAAGCTTTCTTT. Protein product: CASSSQQGAGTEAFF.

The V call is TRBV7-2, the J call TRBJ1-1, with D tentatively TRBD1 (6 bases). CDR1 is SGHTA, CDR2 FQGNSA, per germline. The CDR3 extends over 13 amino acids. V shed 0 bases and J shed 11 bases, with 13 bases lying between them. CDR3 in DNA: TGTGCCAGCAGCTTAGCGACCACAGGGTCGGCTTTCTTT. It codes for CASSLATTGSAFF.

This clonotype was counted ten times or more. CDR3 coding DNA: TGTGCCAGCAGGAACAGATATGGCTACACCTTC. Protein sequence: CASRNRYGYTF. The chain carries TRBV6-5 and TRBJ1-2; D remains unclear. The CDR3 is 11 amino acids. Trimming removed 6 bases at V and 5 bases at J, with 7 bases between. Looked up from germline, CDR1 is MNHEY and CDR2 is SVGAGI.

The genes are TRBV10-3 and TRBJ2-7, with 8 bases lining up with TRBD1. This CDR3 is built from 18 residues. Germline V gene data show CDR1 as ENHRY and CDR2 as SYGVKD. V lost 8 bases and J lost 0; bases outside the gene matches: 18. The CDR3 coding sequence is TGTGCCATCGCCCAAGGTCCCGGACAGGGCTATTTCTCCTACGAGCAGTACTTC. It translates to CAIAQGPGQGYFSYEQYF.

At least ten counts were recorded for this clonotype. This sequence joins TRBV7-2 and TRBJ1-4, with 10 bases lining up with TRBD1. Germline-derived CDR1 and CDR2 are SGHTA and FQGNSA. The CDR3 covers 15 residues. With 5 bases clipped from V and 8 bases from J, the junction kept 8 bases outside the gene matches. CDR3 nucleotide sequence: TGTGCCAGCAGCCGACAGACAGGGGGCGGAGAAAAACTGTTTTTT. Translating gives CASSRQTGGGEKLFF.

This clonotype occurred many times. This chain links TRBV18 with TRBJ1-5; D is ambiguous. The CDR3 consists of 13 residues. Per the germline V gene, CDR1 is KGHSH and CDR2 is LQKENI. Trimming stripped 3 bases from V and 4 bases from J, with 7 bases between. CDR3: CASSPTLNQPQHF. The CDR3 DNA is TGTGCCAGCTCACCCACCCTTAATCAGCCCCAGCATTTT.

This clonotype was observed at least ten times. The chain joins TRBV12-3 or TRBV12-4 to TRBJ2-3; weak D call: TRBD2 (6 bases). The ends were cut back, 8 bases at V and 14 bases at J, with 20 bases in the middle. This CDR3 region has 12 residues. CDR3 nucleotide sequence: TGTGCCAGCGGGAACCGGGGACTGGATATGTATTTT. Translated, it gives CASGNRGLDMYF.

This clonotype was recorded many times. The J gene is TRBJ2-7, the V gene TRBV9; the D gene is possibly TRBD1 (5 bases). Germline V gives CDR1 SGDLS, CDR2 YYNGEE. The CDR3 consists of 14 residues. Trimming removed 7 bases from V and 7 bases from J, with 21 bases in between. As DNA, the CDR3 is TGTGCCAGCGGGCAGGGCCAAACCGCCGGGGAGCAGTACTTC. It specifies CASGQGQTAGEQYF.